This T cell receptor beta chain comes out of a study of blood T cell repertoires in COVID-19. Study information: The United States, Italy and Spain provided the acute and convalescent COVID-19 samples.

CDR3 length: 16 residues. Losses at the gene ends were 4 bases for V and 2 bases for J; bases not matched to a gene: 8. Germline lookup yields CDR1 SGHDN and CDR2 FVKESK. Authors' methods: Reference gene primer amplification yielded estimated nucleated cell counts. This table comes from immunoSEQ multiplex PCR, and its TCRdb copy is limited to in-frame clones, with some not included. V and J calls and clone size follow that table, whereas D and trimming were derived from the DNA. This sample has about 70,000 clones, with approximately 77% found just once. This TCR derives from a woman in her seventies with acute or convalescent COVID-19. The source material was peripheral blood. The chain joins TRBV14 to TRBJ1-1; 9 bases are shared with TRBD1. The CDR3 DNA sequence: TGTGCCAGCAGCCTCTGGACAGGGGCCGCCAACACTGAAGCTTTCTTT. Its translation is CASSLWTGAANTEAFF.